These 19 T cell receptor beta chains were sequenced from one sample in a study of blood T cells in healthy people across ages. Using a J-beta primer mix together with a sample-barcoded 5' primer, a second PCR was run for roughly 7 to 12 cycles. TCRdb reanalysed the 5' RACE reads using MiXCR and keeps one entry per CDR3 protein. The sample has 780,000 or so distinct CDR3 sequences; about 55% are singletons. Sequenced material: blood. The receptors here all came from a man older than 75 in good health.

The chain couples TRBV20-1 to TRBJ1-2, with D unresolved. CDR3 length: 12 residues. Germline V gives CDR1 DFQATT, CDR2 SNEGSKA (reference sequence). V was clipped by 6 bases and J by 6 bases, with 14 bases between them. Here the CDR3 DNA reads TGCAGTGCCCTCTGGGGTATGGATGGCTACACCTTC. This sequence encodes CSALWGMDGYTF.

The V gene is TRBV29-1, the J gene TRBJ2-1, with D perhaps TRBD2 (6 bases). This CDR3 contains 13 residues. CDR1 is SQVTM, CDR2 ANQGSEA, per germline. Trimming pared 2 bases from V and 7 bases from J, leaving 12 bases between. DNA for the CDR3: TGCAGCGTTGAACGGGGGACGGGGAATGAGCAGTTCTTC. This encodes CSVERGTGNEQFF.

The chain joins TRBV7-2 to TRBJ2-2; D remains unclear. The CDR3 runs to 14 residues. Germline V gene lookup returns CDR1 SGHTA and CDR2 FQGNSA. V was shortened by 6 bases and J by 2 bases, with 10 bases between the two germline ends. Here the CDR3 reads CASRLSVNTGELFF. The CDR3 region has the DNA TGTGCCAGCAGGCTTTCCGTAAACACCGGGGAGCTGTTTTTT.

The chain links TRBV5-1 to TRBJ2-7, with D perhaps TRBD2 (6 bases). This CDR3 has 15 amino acids. Trimming removed 4 bases from V and 3 bases from J, with 17 bases in between. Germline V lookup: CDR1 SGHRS, CDR2 YFSETQ. The CDR3 bases are TGCGCCAGCAGCGACGGGGGTCCGGGCGGCTACGAGCAGTACTTC. The encoded protein is CASSDGGPGGYEQYF.

The genes are TRBV29-1 and TRBJ2-7, with a possible D match to TRBD2 (6 bases). This CDR3 region has 15 residues. V gave up 1 base and J gave up 6 bases, with 19 bases separating them. Germline CDR1 SQVTM, CDR2 ANQGSEA. CDR3 DNA sequence: TGCAGCGTTGAAGCGGTTAGCGGAGCCCCGGGCGAGCAGTACTTC. It translates to CSVEAVSGAPGEQYF.

The chain links TRBV6-6 to TRBJ2-7; 16 nucleotides align to TRBD2. Germline loops: CDR1 MNHNY, CDR2 SVGAGI (reference sequence). There are 17 residues in the CDR3. The trim removed 2 bases at V and 2 bases at J, leaving 3 bases unmatched. CDR3: CASSYPGLAGGPYEQYF. The CDR3 region has the DNA TGTGCCAGCAGTTACCCGGGACTAGCGGGAGGGCCCTACGAGCAGTACTTC.

This clonotype was seen many times. The chain has TRBV7-6 and TRBJ2-7, with D possibly matching TRBD2 (5 bases). The CDR3 is 15 residues long. Germline V gene sequence: CDR1 SGHVS, CDR2 FNYEAQ. V lost 1 base, J lost 1 base, and 11 bases lay in between. The CDR3 coding sequence is TGTGCCAGCAGCTTAGATGTGGGAGAGTCCTACGAGCAGTACTTC. It is translated as CASSLDVGESYEQYF.

V is TRBV11-2 and J is TRBJ2-5, with D perhaps TRBD2 (5 bases). Germline V lookup: CDR1 SGHAT, CDR2 FQNNGV. This CDR3 has 14 amino acids. V shed 3 bases and J shed 7 bases, with 15 bases lying between them. This CDR3 reads CASSFYSPAATQYF. CDR3 DNA sequence: TGTGCCAGCAGCTTCTACTCCCCAGCGGCGACCCAGTACTTC. Supplemented by reference TRBV11-2 and TRBJ2-5, the full variable domain reads EAGVAQSPRYKIIEKRQSVAFWCNPISGHATLYWYQQILGQGPKLLIQFQNNGVVDDSQLPKDRFSAERLKGVDSTLKIQPAKLEDSAVYLCASSFYSPAATQYFGPGTRLLVL.

This clonotype was observed a few times. CDR3 loop: CASSQNSGGYTF. The CDR3 coding sequence is TGTGCCAGCAGCCAAAACAGCGGGGGCTACACCTTC. The chain has TRBV6-5 and TRBJ1-2; D not certain. With 6 bases removed from V and 8 bases from J, the gap between germline ends came to 13 bases. The CDR3 is 12 residues long. The germline V gene encodes CDR1 MNHEY and CDR2 SVGAGI.

This clonotype was picked up a small number of times. This chain uses TRBV11-2 with TRBJ2-7, with 8 positions matching TRBD1. The DNA end is more similar to TRBJ2-5, so the J call may be wrong. The germline gives CDR1 SGHAT, CDR2 FQNNGV. The CDR3 spans 16 residues. The CDR3 sequence is CASSLRTGIKVETQYF. The CDR3 DNA reads as TGTGCCAGCAGCCTCAGGACAGGGATCAAGGTGGAGACCCAGTACTTC.

The chain is built from TRBV12-3 or TRBV12-4 and TRBJ2-7; a weak D match, TRBD1 (5 bases). The J call may be faulty, since TRBJ2-5 better matches the DNA end. CDR3 length: 14 amino acids. CDR3 amino acids: CASRTSTGVETQYF. CDR3 in DNA: TGTGCCAGCAGAACAAGCACAGGCGTGGAGACCCAGTACTTC.

The chain is built from TRBV10-3 and TRBJ2-1, with D tentatively TRBD2 (6 bases). The J call is uncertain, as TRBJ2-7 better fits the DNA end. CDR1 is ENHRY and CDR2 is SYGVKD in the germline V gene. The CDR3 runs 13 residues. The CDR3 coding sequence is TGTGCCACTTTACCGGGACTTTTACACGAGCAGTACTTC. Residues: CATLPGLLHEQYF.

This clonotype appeared a single time. This rearrangement joins TRBV7-2 to TRBJ2-7; D gene unclear. The V and J ends lost 1 base and 1 base respectively, with 14 bases between them. Germline V gene sequence: CDR1 SGHTA, CDR2 FQGNSA. The CDR3 length is 16 residues. The CDR3 bases are TGTGCCAGCAGCTTAGGTGGGAAACTCATATCCTACGAGCAGTACTTC. This sequence encodes CASSLGGKLISYEQYF.

This rearrangement joins TRBV6-5 to TRBJ2-7; TRBD1 aligns across 9 bases. Germline CDR1 is MNHEY and CDR2 is SVGAGI. Unmatched junction bases numbered 8, after V lost 8 bases and J lost 6 bases. The CDR3 is 13 amino acids. CDR3 in amino acids: CASQGTGLSEQYF. The CDR3 region has the DNA TGTGCCAGCCAAGGGACAGGGTTAAGCGAGCAGTACTTC.

This clonotype was detected a few times. The V call is TRBV24-1, the J call TRBJ2-7, with TRBD2 matching over 7 bases. This CDR3 spans 13 amino acids. The germline CDR1 and CDR2 sequences are KGHDR and SFDVKD. Germline trimming cut 8 bases from V and 5 bases from J; bases unmatched to any gene: 8. CDR3 sequence reads: CATIGGGTHEQYF. The CDR3 DNA reads TGTGCCACCATCGGGGGAGGGACCCACGAGCAGTACTTC.

V gene TRBV20-1 combines with J gene TRBJ2-7, with 11 bases fitting TRBD2. Germline V gives CDR1 DFQATT, CDR2 SNEGSKA (reference sequence). This CDR3 contains 14 residues. After removal of 3 bases from V and 2 bases from J, the junction contained 3 bases not matched to a gene. CDR3 nucleotide sequence: TGCAGTGCTAGTCTACTAGCGGGAGCCTACGAGCAGTACTTC. Residues: CSASLLAGAYEQYF.

V is TRBV5-4 and J is TRBJ1-4, with 7 bases that match TRBD1. Trimming cost V 0 bases and J 3 bases; bases outside gene matches: 2. Per germline, CDR1 SGHNT and CDR2 YYREEE (reference sequence). This CDR3 has 15 amino acids. As DNA, the CDR3 is TGTGCCAGCAGCTTGGCGACAGGGCCTAATGAAAAACTGTTTTTT. It is translated as CASSLATGPNEKLFF. The variable domain in full, completed from reference TRBV5-4 and TRBJ1-4, reads ETGVTQSPTHLIKTRGQQVTLRCSSQSGHNTVSWYQQALGQGPQFIFQYYREEENGRGNFPPRFSGLQFPNYSSELNVNALELDDSALYLCASSLATGPNEKLFFGSGTQLSVL.

This clonotype turned up a few times. The V gene is TRBV12-3 or TRBV12-4, the J gene TRBJ2-7; D is undetermined. With 3 bases removed from V and 2 bases from J, the gap between germline ends came to 5 bases. There are 12 residues in the CDR3. The CDR3 is CASSFWTYEQYF. The CDR3 coding sequence is TGTGCCAGCAGTTTTTGGACCTACGAGCAGTACTTC.

Regarding this clonotype: At one boundary the junction diverges from the germline segment, which might be a read error. This rearrangement joins TRBV15 to TRBJ2-1; a weak D match, TRBD1 (6 bases). Per germline, CDR1 LNHNV and CDR2 YYDKDF (reference sequence). This CDR3 contains 14 residues. DNA of the CDR3: TGTGCCACCAGCCGAGACAACAGGGTGAGTGGGCAGTTCTTC. The encoded protein is CATSRDNRVSGQFF.